These T cell receptor beta chains were read from a single sample in a study of T cell repertoires in cytomegalovirus infection. No antigen has been assigned to these receptors. MiXCR, applied by TCRdb to the reads, yields one record per CDR3 protein. The sample records roughly 280,000 distinct CDR3 sequences, less than 25% being singletons. This specimen consisted of cultured PBMCs, obtained from culture after CMV antigen stimulation. These receptors were obtained from a human donor in good health (CMV status not recorded). Some clones in this sample may be carry-over from other donors' samples. The CDR3 runs from the conserved cysteine through the conserved F or W. A D gene is named only where the DNA matches it firmly.

>.|TRBV5-5
CASSPLQGQNTEAFF
>.|TRBV7-8
CASSLGGVGANVLTF
>TRBD2|TRBV7-2
CASSLNRVAGRGVAQETQYF
>.|TRBV7-9
CASSFNFQGYTF
>TRBD2|TRBV12-3/TRBV12-4
CASSFATSSRGANVLTF
>.|TRBV6-1
CASKDSLYNSPLHF
>.|TRBV6-1
CASSGTSKRQPQHF
>TRBD2|TRBV14
CASSHRTGLPQVDEQYF
>.|TRBV18
CASSPGMELEAFF
>TRBD1|TRBV7-2
CASSRQGANYGYTF
>.|TRBV27
CASSLKEPAVRNTEAFF
>.|TRBV6-2/TRBV6-3
CASTPLQVGTGELFF
>.|TRBV7-9
CASSESGVIRSTEAFF
>.|TRBV7-2
CASSRINRNLRGYTF
>.|TRBV7-2
CASSRNNSPLHF
>.|TRBV11-1
CASSSSWGLNEQFF
>.|TRBV7-9
CASTPTTGYEQYF
>TRBD2|TRBV7-2
CASNLSSGNQETQYF
>TRBD1|TRBV6-2/TRBV6-3
CASRRQGANTEAFF
>.|TRBV28
CASSLGYYGYTF
>.|TRBV7-8
CASSFGGSSNQPQHF
>TRBD1|TRBV12-3/TRBV12-4
CASKPGQGFGYEQFF
>.|TRBV7-8
CASSIGTGYTDTQYF
>.|TRBV4-1
CASSSRGYTEAFF
>.|TRBV7-2
CASSLAGTPGVGDTQYF
>.|TRBV4-1
CASSQGLLNTGELFF
>TRBD2|TRBV28
CASSTYGTSGSLYNEQFF
>.|TRBV4-2
CASSQDLQGRGEQYF
>.|TRBV11-2
CATTTRGGGENTEAFF
>TRBD1|TRBV6-1
CASRKGQGKAGANVLTF
>.|TRBV24-1
CATSQPLFF
>.|TRBV7-8
CASSLRRRRQDGTEAFF
>.|TRBV28
CASSTTGEQYF
>.|TRBV29-1
CSVDPRGQPNTEAFF
>.|TRBV2
CASSESWAEETQYF
>.|TRBV12-3/TRBV12-4
CASVNSRDSNQPQHF
>.|TRBV24-1
CATSEHGRTSTDTQYF
>TRBD1|TRBV19
CASIPNSQGARGYTF
>TRBD2|TRBV5-4
CASSGEGLAGTLSTDTQYF
>TRBD1|TRBV7-6
CASTRDRGPPRPGEQFF
>TRBD1|TRBV20-1
CSARDYPGTGYGYTF
>TRBD2|TRBV7-8
CASSLGSGEGRLAGGYNEQFF